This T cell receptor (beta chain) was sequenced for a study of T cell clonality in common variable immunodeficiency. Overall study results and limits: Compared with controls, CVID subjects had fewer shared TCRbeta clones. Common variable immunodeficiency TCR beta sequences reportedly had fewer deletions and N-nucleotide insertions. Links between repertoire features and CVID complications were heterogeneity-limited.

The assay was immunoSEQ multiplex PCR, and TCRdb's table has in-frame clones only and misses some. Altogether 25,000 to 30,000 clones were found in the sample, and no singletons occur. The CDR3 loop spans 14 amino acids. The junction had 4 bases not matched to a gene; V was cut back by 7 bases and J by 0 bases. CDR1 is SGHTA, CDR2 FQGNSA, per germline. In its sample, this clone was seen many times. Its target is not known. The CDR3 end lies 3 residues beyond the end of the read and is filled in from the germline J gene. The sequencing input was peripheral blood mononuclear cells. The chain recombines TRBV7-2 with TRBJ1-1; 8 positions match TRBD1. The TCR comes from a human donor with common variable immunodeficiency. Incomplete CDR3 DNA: TGTGCCAGCAAGGGGACAGGTCTGAACACTGAA. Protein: CASKGTGLNTE. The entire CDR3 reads CASKGTGLNTEAFF.